Following are 19 T cell receptor beta chains from one sample sequenced in a study of blood T cell repertoires in COVID-19. Generated by immunoSEQ multiplex PCR, the TCRdb table keeps only in-frame clones and is missing some. This table holds about 74,000 clones, 88% found once. Source material: peripheral blood. The receptors here all came from a woman over 75 with active or convalescent COVID-19.

The J gene is TRBJ2-5, the V gene TRBV6-5, with D uncertain. The CDR3 totals 15 residues. Trimming removed 0 bases from V and 0 bases from J, with 8 bases in between. Germline V gene data show CDR1 as MNHEY and CDR2 as SVGAGI. The CDR3 DNA reads as TGTGCCAGCAGTTACTCCTTCCTGTACCAAGAGACCCAGTACTTC. It is translated as CASSYSFLYQETQYF.

The chain couples TRBV3-1 (or the pseudogene TRBV3-2) to TRBJ2-1, with TRBD2 matching 8 bases. The CDR3 runs to 16 residues. V shed 5 bases, J shed 9 bases, and the junction held 15 bases outside the gene matches. In germline, CDR1 is LGHDT, CDR2 YNNKEL (reference sequence). The CDR3 sequence: CASSYTGTRGSREQFF. CDR3 in DNA: TGTGCCAGCAGCTACACCGGGACTAGGGGAAGCCGTGAGCAGTTCTTC.

The chain uses TRBV6-5 and TRBJ1-1, with TRBD1 identical over 7 bases. J gave up 0 bases and V 7 bases, and 5 bases lay outside the gene matches. CDR1 is MNHEY and CDR2 is SVGAGI in the germline V gene. The CDR3 runs 14 residues. The CDR3 loop is CASNNRGLNTEAFF. The CDR3, as DNA: TGTGCCAGCAATAACAGGGGTCTGAACACTGAAGCTTTCTTT.

The gene calls are TRBV4-1 and TRBJ2-5, with 13 bases that match TRBD2. J lost 5 bases, V lost 4 bases, and 7 bases had no gene match. The CDR3 consists of 16 residues. Germline CDR1 and CDR2: MGHRA and YSYEKL. CDR3 in DNA: TGCGCCAGCAGCCGCGGACTAGCGGGAGTAGGGGAGACCCAGTACTTC. This sequence encodes CASSRGLAGVGETQYF.

This chain joins TRBV24-1 and TRBJ2-1; D remains ambiguous. The germline V gene encodes CDR1 KGHDR and CDR2 SFDVKD. V was clipped by 2 bases and J by 4 bases, with 11 bases between them. This CDR3 is built from 15 residues. The CDR3 reads CATSDSVADYNEQFF. CDR3 nucleotide sequence: TGTGCCACCAGTGATTCTGTAGCCGATTACAATGAGCAGTTCTTC.

The chain combines TRBV30 with TRBJ1-5; 9 nucleotides align to TRBD1. Trimming cost V 3 bases and J 1 base; bases outside gene matches: 4. The CDR3 length is 15 residues. Germline CDR1 reads GTSNPN; CDR2 reads SVGIG (reference sequence). CDR3 residues: CAWSGTGMSNQPQHF. The DNA for the CDR3 is TGTGCCTGGAGCGGGACAGGGATGAGCAATCAGCCCCAGCATTTT.

The chain uses TRBV5-1 and TRBJ2-3; no firm D call. V was trimmed by 4 bases and J by 0 bases, leaving 6 bases between them. Germline V gene sequence: CDR1 SGHRS, CDR2 YFSETQ. The CDR3 covers 13 residues. This chain's CDR3 is CASSPYSTDTQYF. The CDR3 coding sequence is TGCGCCAGCAGCCCTTATAGCACAGATACGCAGTATTTT.

This clone was seen once. The J gene is TRBJ1-1, the V gene TRBV4-3, with no clear D. The CDR3 loop spans 14 amino acids. Per germline, CDR1 LGHNA and CDR2 YSLEER. Deletions cut 0 bases from V and 0 bases from J, with 5 bases between. CDR3 protein: CASSQDGLNTEAFF. DNA for the CDR3: TGCGCCAGCAGCCAAGATGGCCTGAACACTGAAGCTTTCTTT.

This chain uses TRBV29-1 with TRBJ1-1; D might be TRBD1 (6 bases). With 6 bases removed from V and 9 bases from J, the gap between germline ends came to 26 bases. Germline V lookup: CDR1 SQVTM, CDR2 ANQGSEA. The CDR3 has 15 amino acids. The CDR3 loop reads CSVEPDHAPGGQAFF. CDR3 coding DNA: TGCAGCGTCGAACCCGACCATGCCCCGGGGGGGCAAGCTTTCTTT.

This clone appeared a single time. J is TRBJ1-1 and V is TRBV6-5; D uncertain. The CDR3 has 12 residues. Deletions cut 0 bases from V and 8 bases from J, with 7 bases between. Germline V gene data show CDR1 as MNHEY and CDR2 as SVGAGI. The CDR3 DNA reads as TGTGCCAGCAGTTACTCGAACAGCGAAGCTTTCTTT. The encoded protein is CASSYSNSEAFF.

The CDR3 is CATSRDIKQAAQETQYF. Here the CDR3 DNA reads TGTGCCACCAGCAGAGATATAAAACAGGCCGCCCAAGAGACCCAGTACTTC. The chain links TRBV15 to TRBJ2-5; perhaps TRBD1 as D (5 bases). There are 17 residues in the CDR3. CDR1 is LNHNV, CDR2 YYDKDF, per germline (reference sequence). Deletions cut 0 bases from V and 1 base from J, with 15 bases between.

CDR3 bases: TGTGCCAGCTCACTAACTTTAAATCAGCCCCAGCATTTT. Translation gives CASSLTLNQPQHF. V usage is TRBV18 and J usage is TRBJ1-5; unclear D gene. The CDR3 covers 13 residues. Trimming stripped 4 bases from V and 4 bases from J, with 8 bases between. Germline loops: CDR1 KGHSH, CDR2 LQKENI.

The gene calls are TRBV6-5 and TRBJ1-1; 7 positions match TRBD1. With 0 bases clipped from V and 0 bases from J, the junction kept 4 bases outside the gene matches. Looked up from germline, CDR1 is MNHEY and CDR2 is SVGAGI. The CDR3 runs 16 residues. CDR3 sequence: CASSYSTDRVNTEAFF. CDR3 nucleotide sequence: TGTGCCAGCAGTTACTCTACCGACAGGGTGAACACTGAAGCTTTCTTT.

The V gene is TRBV6-5, the J gene TRBJ2-1; TRBD2 matches at 9 bases. The CDR3 is 15 residues long. CDR1 is MNHEY and CDR2 is SVGAGI in the germline V gene. V shed 6 bases, J shed 8 bases, and the junction held 11 bases outside the gene matches. CDR3: CASRGTGGRADEQFF. CDR3 DNA: TGTGCCAGCAGGGGTACGGGCGGGAGGGCCGATGAGCAGTTCTTC.

This clone appeared a single time. This chain connects TRBV6-5 to TRBJ2-1; 7 bases are shared with TRBD2. The CDR3 length is 13 residues. J lost 12 bases, V lost 4 bases, and 9 bases had no gene match. The germline V gene has CDR1 MNHEY and CDR2 SVGAGI. CDR3 sequence reads: CASSFTLAAGQFF. The CDR3 DNA sequence: TGTGCCAGCAGTTTCACCCTAGCGGCAGGGCAGTTCTTC.

This chain joins TRBV2 and TRBJ2-2, with 7 bases matching TRBD2. The germline CDR1 and CDR2 sequences are SNHLY and FYNNEI. The CDR3 runs to 13 residues. Losses at the gene ends were 6 bases for V and 5 bases for J; bases not matched to a gene: 3. The CDR3 loop reads CASRTSRTGELFF. In nucleotides, the CDR3 is TGTGCCAGCAGGACTAGCCGGACCGGGGAGCTGTTTTTT.

The genes are TRBV24-1 and TRBJ2-5; 7 bases are a match to TRBD1. CDR1 is KGHDR and CDR2 is SFDVKD in the germline V gene. Trimming at V came to 4 bases and at J to 2 bases, leaving 0 bases not matched to a gene. The CDR3 runs to 13 residues. The CDR3 DNA reads TGTGCCACCAGTGAGGGACAGCAAGAGACCCAGTACTTC. Amino acids: CATSEGQQETQYF.

This chain connects TRBV18 to TRBJ2-2; D remains ambiguous. This CDR3 has 13 amino acids. CDR1 and CDR2 from the germline V gene are KGHSH and LQKENI. V lost 0 bases and J lost 6, with 5 bases in between. CDR3 in amino acids: CASSPPEPGELFF. The CDR3 DNA reads TGTGCCAGCTCACCACCGGAGCCCGGGGAGCTGTTTTTT.

A single count supports this clone. The V and J genes are TRBV29-1 and TRBJ1-3; 9 bases line up with TRBD1. Germline CDR1 SQVTM, CDR2 ANQGSEA. V lost 7 bases and J lost 0; bases outside the gene matches: 7. The CDR3 loop spans 15 amino acids. CDR3: CSAVGQGLSGNTIYF. The CDR3 nucleotides are TGCAGCGCGGTTGGACAGGGGCTCTCTGGAAACACCATATATTTT.